This TCR beta chain was obtained from a study of T cells in tuberculosis. Overall study results and limits: GMM-specific TCRs were nearer to active tuberculosis alpha repertoires, suggesting expansion. Active tuberculosis patients had shorter CDR3-alpha; the beta difference was nonsignificant.

The time point is: new active TB diagnosis, blood taken before or within 7 days of starting treatment. HIV-seronegative South African adults aged 18 years or older had newly diagnosed active tuberculosis. Each donor contributed 100,000 or so T cells on average, unsorted. TCRdb's table, derived via immunoSEQ multiplex PCR, lists solely in-frame clones and lacks some. The data hold tens of thousands of clones, with about 91% observed a single time. Per germline, CDR1 SGHNT and CDR2 YYREEE (reference sequence). Trimming at V came to 3 bases and at J to 5 bases, leaving 5 bases not matched to a gene. This CDR3 is built from 14 residues. With regard to this clone: Its matching antigen is unknown.

V and J are TRBV5-4 and TRBJ2-3; 8 bases fit TRBD1. The sample was PBMCs, taken at tuberculosis diagnosis. This TCR was recovered from an adult with tuberculosis. The CDR3 reads CASSSKDREDTQYF. The CDR3 nucleotides are TGTGCCAGCAGCTCCAAGGACAGGGAAGATACGCAGTATTTT.